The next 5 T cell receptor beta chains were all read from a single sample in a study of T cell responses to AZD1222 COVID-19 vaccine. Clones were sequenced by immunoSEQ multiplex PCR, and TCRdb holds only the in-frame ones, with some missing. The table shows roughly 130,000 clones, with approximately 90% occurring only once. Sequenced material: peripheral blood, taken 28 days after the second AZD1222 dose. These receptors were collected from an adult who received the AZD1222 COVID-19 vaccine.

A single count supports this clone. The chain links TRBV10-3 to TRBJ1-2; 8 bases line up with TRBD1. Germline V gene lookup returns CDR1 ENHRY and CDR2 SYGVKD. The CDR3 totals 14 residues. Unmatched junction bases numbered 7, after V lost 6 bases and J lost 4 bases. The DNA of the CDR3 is TGTGCCATCAGAGGGACAGGCGACGGCTATGGCTACACCTTC. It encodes CAIRGTGDGYGYTF.

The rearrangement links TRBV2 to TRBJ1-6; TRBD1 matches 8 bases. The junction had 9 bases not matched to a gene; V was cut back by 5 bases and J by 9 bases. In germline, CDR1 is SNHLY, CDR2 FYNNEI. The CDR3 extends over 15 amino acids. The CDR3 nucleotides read TGTGCCAGCAGTATCCGGGACAGGTCGGGTTCACCCCTCCACTTT. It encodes CASSIRDRSGSPLHF. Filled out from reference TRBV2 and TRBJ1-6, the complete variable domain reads EPEVTQTPSHQVTQMGQEVILRCVPISNHLYFYWYRQILGQKVEFLVSFYNNEISEKSEIFDDQFSVERPDGSNFTLKIRSTKLEDSAMYFCASSIRDRSGSPLHFGNGTRLTVT.

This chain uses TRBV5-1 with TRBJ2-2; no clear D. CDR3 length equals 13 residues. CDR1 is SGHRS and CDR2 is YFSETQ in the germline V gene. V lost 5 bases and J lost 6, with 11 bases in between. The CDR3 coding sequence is TGCGCCAGCAGGTGGGCCTTGGCCGGGGAGCTGTTTTTT. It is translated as CASRWALAGELFF.

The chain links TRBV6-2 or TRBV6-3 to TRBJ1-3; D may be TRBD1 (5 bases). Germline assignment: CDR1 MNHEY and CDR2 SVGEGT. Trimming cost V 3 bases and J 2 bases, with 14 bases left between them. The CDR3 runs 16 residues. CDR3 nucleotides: TGTGCCAGCAGTTATTCCGGGGGTACGGCTGGAAACACCATATATTTT. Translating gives CASSYSGGTAGNTIYF.

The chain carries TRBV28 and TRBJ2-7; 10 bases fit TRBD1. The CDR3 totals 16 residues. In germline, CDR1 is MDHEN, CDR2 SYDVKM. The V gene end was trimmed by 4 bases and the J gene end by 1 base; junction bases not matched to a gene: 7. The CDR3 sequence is CASSWWTGGKSYEQYF. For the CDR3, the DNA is TGTGCCAGCAGTTGGTGGACAGGGGGGAAGTCCTACGAGCAGTACTTC.